This record concerns one TCR beta chain sequence. This sample was included in a study of cytomegalovirus exposure and HLA in healthy donors. Primers: 60 Vbeta forward and 13 Jbeta reverse. The table came from immunoSEQ multiplex PCR; TCRdb's copy has only in-frame clones and leaves some out. The sample consists of 55,000 to 80,000 clones, roughly 74% of them appearing once. V was cut by 3 bases and J by 0 bases, with 14 bases left in between. The CDR3 covers 16 residues. Looked up from germline, CDR1 is MNHNS and CDR2 is SASEGT. Sequencing was carried out using PBMCs. This TCR derives from a woman in her 40s in good health and CMV-seropositive. This chain uses TRBV6-1 with TRBJ1-1; unclear D gene. The CDR3 here is CASSEFRRTMNTEAFF. In DNA form, the CDR3 reads TGTGCCAGCAGTGAGTTCCGGAGGACTATGAACACTGAAGCTTTCTTT.